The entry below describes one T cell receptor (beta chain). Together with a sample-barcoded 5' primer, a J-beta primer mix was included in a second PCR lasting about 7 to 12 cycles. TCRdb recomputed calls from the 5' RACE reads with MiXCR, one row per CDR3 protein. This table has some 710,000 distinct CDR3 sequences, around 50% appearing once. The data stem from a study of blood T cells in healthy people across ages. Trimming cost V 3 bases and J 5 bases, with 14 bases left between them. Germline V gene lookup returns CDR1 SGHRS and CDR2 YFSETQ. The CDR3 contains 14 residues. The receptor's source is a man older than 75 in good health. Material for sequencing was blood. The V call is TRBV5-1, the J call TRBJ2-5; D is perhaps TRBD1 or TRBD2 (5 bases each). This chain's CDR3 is CASSSDTWGETQYF. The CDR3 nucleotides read TGCGCCAGCAGCTCGGACACCTGGGGGGAGACCCAGTACTTC. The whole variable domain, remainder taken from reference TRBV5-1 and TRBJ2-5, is KAGVTQTPRYLIKTRGQQVTLSCSPISGHRSVSWYQQTPGQGLQFLFEYFSETQRNKGNFPGRFSGRQFSNSRSEMNVSTLELGDSALYLCASSSDTWGETQYFGPGTRLLVL.